Below are 8 T cell receptor beta chains sequenced from a single sample in a study of blood T cell repertoires in COVID-19. Clones were read by immunoSEQ multiplex PCR, and TCRdb kept only the in-frame ones, dropping some. The sample has 450,000 or so clones, about 88% seen once; the top ten hold approximately 1.5%. The sample comprised peripheral blood. The receptors come from a woman between 35 and 50 years old with COVID-19, enrolled during active disease.

The chain has TRBV5-1 and TRBJ1-6; TRBD1 might be the D (6 bases). CDR3 length equals 16 residues. With 0 bases removed from V and 5 bases from J, the gap between germline ends came to 12 bases. Germline CDR1 and CDR2: SGHRS and YFSETQ. In DNA, the CDR3 is TGCGCCAGCAGCTTGGAGGGGGTCCCCAATAATTCACCCCTCCACTTT. Translating gives CASSLEGVPNNSPLHF. The full variable domain, rest sourced from reference TRBV5-1 and TRBJ1-6, is KAGVTQTPRYLIKTRGQQVTLSCSPISGHRSVSWYQQTPGQGLQFLFEYFSETQRNKGNFPGRFSGRQFSNSRSEMNVSTLELGDSALYLCASSLEGVPNNSPLHFGNGTRLTVT.

This clone was counted only a few times. V usage is TRBV6-5 and J usage is TRBJ1-1; D gene uncertain. CDR1 and CDR2 (germline): MNHEY, SVGAGI. The length of the CDR3 is 10 residues. The V end lost 7 bases, the J end lost 7 bases, and 7 bases lay between the germline ends. Here the CDR3 reads CASKTFEAFF. CDR3 in DNA: TGTGCCAGCAAGACTTTTGAAGCTTTCTTT.

This sequence joins TRBV2 and TRBJ2-7; D might be TRBD1 (5 bases). Germline values: CDR1 SNHLY, CDR2 FYNNEI. Trimming removed 4 bases from V and 0 bases from J, with 10 bases in between. CDR3 size: 14 residues. This chain's CDR3 is CASSVQQVSYEQYF. CDR3 DNA sequence: TGTGCCAGCAGTGTCCAACAGGTCTCCTACGAGCAGTACTTC.

V and J are TRBV30 and TRBJ2-5; D gene unclear. The CDR3 consists of 14 residues. Germline V gene lookup returns CDR1 GTSNPN and CDR2 SVGIG (reference sequence). The V gene lost 0 bases and the J gene lost 3 bases, with 11 bases spanning the gap. DNA of the CDR3: TGTGCCTGGAGTGTTCAGTCCCCGAAAGAGACCCAGTACTTC. Its protein is CAWSVQSPKETQYF.

The chain joins TRBV30 to TRBJ2-3; 12 nucleotides match TRBD2. CDR3 length equals 16 residues. V gave up 2 bases and J gave up 2 bases; unmatched junction bases: 5. Germline loops: CDR1 GTSNPN, CDR2 SVGIG (reference sequence). The CDR3 DNA follows: TGTGCCTGGAGTCCACTAGCGGGGGGACACACAGATACGCAGTATTTT. Protein: CAWSPLAGGHTDTQYF.

The genes are TRBV5-4 and TRBJ1-2; perhaps TRBD1 as D (5 bases). CDR1 is SGHNT, CDR2 YYREEE, per germline (reference sequence). The CDR3 consists of 13 residues. With 1 base removed from V and 6 bases from J, the gap between germline ends came to 10 bases. The DNA of the CDR3 is TGTGCCAGCAGCTTGATGCAGGACAATGGCTACACCTTC. This translates into CASSLMQDNGYTF.

This clone has only one observation. J is TRBJ2-3 and V is TRBV9; TRBD2 aligns across 8 bases. Germline V lookup: CDR1 SGDLS, CDR2 YYNGEE. J gave up 3 bases and V 2 bases, and 5 bases lay outside the gene matches. The CDR3 contains 15 residues. The CDR3 nucleotides read TGTGCCAGCAGCGTCTCAGCGGGGGAGACAGATACGCAGTATTTT. Translating gives CASSVSAGETDTQYF. The variable domain in full, with the rest retrieved from reference TRBV9 and TRBJ2-3, is DSGVTQTPKHLITATGQRVTLRCSPRSGDLSVYWYQQSLDQGLQFLIQYYNGEERAKGNILERFSAQQFPDLHSELNLSSLELGDSALYFCASSVSAGETDTQYFGPGTRLTVL.

The chain employs TRBV10-3 and TRBJ1-4; TRBD1 matches at 8 bases. The CDR3 consists of 15 residues. Germline V gene data show CDR1 as ENHRY and CDR2 as SYGVKD. The V segment lost 3 bases and the J segment 6 bases; nucleotides outside the gene matches: 6. The CDR3 nucleotides are TGTGCCATCAGTGATGGAGGACAGGGCGATGAAAAACTGTTTTTT. It codes for CAISDGGQGDEKLFF.